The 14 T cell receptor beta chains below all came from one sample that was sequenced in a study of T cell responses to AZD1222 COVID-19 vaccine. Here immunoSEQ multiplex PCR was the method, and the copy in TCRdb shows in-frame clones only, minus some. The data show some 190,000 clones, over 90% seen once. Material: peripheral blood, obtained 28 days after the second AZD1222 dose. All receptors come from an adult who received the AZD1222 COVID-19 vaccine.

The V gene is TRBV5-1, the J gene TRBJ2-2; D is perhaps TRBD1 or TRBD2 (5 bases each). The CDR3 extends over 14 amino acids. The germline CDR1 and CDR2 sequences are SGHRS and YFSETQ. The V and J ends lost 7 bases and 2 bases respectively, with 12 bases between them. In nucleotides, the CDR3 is TGCGCCAGCCAAAAAGGGGACAACACCGGGGAGCTGTTTTTT. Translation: CASQKGDNTGELFF. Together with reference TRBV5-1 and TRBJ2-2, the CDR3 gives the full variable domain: KAGVTQTPRYLIKTRGQQVTLSCSPISGHRSVSWYQQTPGQGLQFLFEYFSETQRNKGNFPGRFSGRQFSNSRSEMNVSTLELGDSALYLCASQKGDNTGELFFGEGSRLTVL.

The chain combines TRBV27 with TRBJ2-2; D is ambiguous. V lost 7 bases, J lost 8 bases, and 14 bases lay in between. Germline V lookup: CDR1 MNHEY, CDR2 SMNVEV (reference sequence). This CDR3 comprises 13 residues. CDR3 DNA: TGTGCCAGCAACAGTCTTTTATCGGGGGAGCTGTTTTTT. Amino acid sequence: CASNSLLSGELFF.

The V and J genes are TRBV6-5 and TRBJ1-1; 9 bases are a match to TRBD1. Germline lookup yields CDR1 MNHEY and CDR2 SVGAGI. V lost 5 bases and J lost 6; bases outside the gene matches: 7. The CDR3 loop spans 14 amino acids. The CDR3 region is CASSKQGARAEAFF. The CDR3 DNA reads TGTGCCAGCAGTAAACAGGGGGCAAGGGCTGAAGCTTTCTTT.

The CDR3 region is CATSEPGTGVHSEQFF. The CDR3 nucleotides are TGTGCCACCAGTGAACCCGGGACAGGGGTTCATAGTGAGCAGTTCTTC. The rearrangement links TRBV24-1 to TRBJ2-1; 10 bases are a match to TRBD1. Germline CDR1 is KGHDR and CDR2 is SFDVKD. The CDR3 is made up of 16 amino acids. V lost 4 bases and J lost 9; bases outside the gene matches: 11.

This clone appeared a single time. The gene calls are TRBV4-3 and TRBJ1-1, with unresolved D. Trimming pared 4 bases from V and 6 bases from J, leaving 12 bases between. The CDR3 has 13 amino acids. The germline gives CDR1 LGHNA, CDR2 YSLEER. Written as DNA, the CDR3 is TGCGCCAGCAGCCGCAGTGGGAGTTCTGAAGCTTTCTTT. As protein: CASSRSGSSEAFF.

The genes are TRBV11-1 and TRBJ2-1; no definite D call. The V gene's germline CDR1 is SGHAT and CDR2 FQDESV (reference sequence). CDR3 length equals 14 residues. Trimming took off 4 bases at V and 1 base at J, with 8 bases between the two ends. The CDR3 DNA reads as TGTGCCAGCAGCTCTCGAACTTCCTACAATGAGCAGTTCTTC. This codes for CASSSRTSYNEQFF.

CDR3 nucleotide sequence: TGTGCCAGTACTCCGACAGGGGTTGGACAGCCCCAGCATTTT. It codes for CASTPTGVGQPQHF. This rearrangement joins TRBV19 to TRBJ1-5; the match to TRBD1 covers 8 bases. Germline V gives CDR1 LNHDA, CDR2 SQIVND (reference sequence). CDR3 length: 14 amino acids. Losses at the gene ends were 7 bases for V and 7 bases for J; bases not matched to a gene: 9.

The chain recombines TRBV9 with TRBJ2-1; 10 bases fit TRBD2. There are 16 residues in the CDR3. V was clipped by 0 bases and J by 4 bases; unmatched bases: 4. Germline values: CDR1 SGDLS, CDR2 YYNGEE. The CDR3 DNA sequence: TGTGCCAGCAGCGTAGCCTTACTAGCGGGGTACAATGAGCAGTTCTTC. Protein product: CASSVALLAGYNEQFF.

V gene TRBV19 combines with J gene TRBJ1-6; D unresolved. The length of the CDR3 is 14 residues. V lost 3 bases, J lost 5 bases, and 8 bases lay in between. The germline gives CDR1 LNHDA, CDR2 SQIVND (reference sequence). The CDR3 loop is CASSIWTDNSPLHF. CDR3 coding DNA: TGTGCCAGTAGTATTTGGACTGATAATTCACCCCTCCACTTT.

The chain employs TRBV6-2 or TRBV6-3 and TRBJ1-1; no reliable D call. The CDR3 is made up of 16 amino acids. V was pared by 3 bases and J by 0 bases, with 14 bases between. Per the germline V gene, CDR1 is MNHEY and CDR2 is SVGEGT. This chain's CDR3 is CASSYTDVGMNTEAFF. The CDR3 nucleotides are TGTGCCAGCAGTTATACAGACGTGGGTATGAACACTGAAGCTTTCTTT.

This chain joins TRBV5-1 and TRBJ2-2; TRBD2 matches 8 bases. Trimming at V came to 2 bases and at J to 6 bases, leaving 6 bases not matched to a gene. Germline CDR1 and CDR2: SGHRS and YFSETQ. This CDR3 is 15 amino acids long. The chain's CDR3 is CASSFREGSSGELFF. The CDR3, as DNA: TGCGCCAGCAGCTTCCGGGAGGGCTCGTCCGGGGAGCTGTTTTTT.

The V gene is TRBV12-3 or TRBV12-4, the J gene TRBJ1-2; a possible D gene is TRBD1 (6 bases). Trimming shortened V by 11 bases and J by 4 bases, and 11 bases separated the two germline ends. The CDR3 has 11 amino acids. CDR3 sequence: CASGGIYGYTF. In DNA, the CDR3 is TGTGCCTCCGGGGGCATCTATGGCTACACCTTC.

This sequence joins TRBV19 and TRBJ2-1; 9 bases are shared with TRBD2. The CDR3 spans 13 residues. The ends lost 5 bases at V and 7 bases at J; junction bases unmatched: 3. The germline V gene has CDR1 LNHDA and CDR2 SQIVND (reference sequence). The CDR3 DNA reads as TGTGCCAGTAGTTCCGGACTAGCGAATGAGCAGTTCTTC. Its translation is CASSSGLANEQFF.

CDR3 nucleotides: TGTGCCAGCAGCTTAGGCTCCGCGGGCAGGTTAGGCGATGAGCAGTTCTTC. It codes for CASSLGSAGRLGDEQFF. The chain links TRBV13 to TRBJ2-1, with D possibly matching TRBD2 (5 bases). Germline values: CDR1 PRHDT, CDR2 FYEKMQ (reference sequence). Between the trimmed V and J ends, which lost 0 bases and 8 bases, there was a span of 20 bases. CDR3 length equals 17 residues.